This T cell receptor beta chain derives from a study of lymphopenia after photon versus proton radiotherapy. The assay was immunoSEQ multiplex PCR, and TCRdb's table has in-frame clones only and misses some. The sample consists of about 24,000 clones, nearly 85% of them appearing once. The CDR3 loop spans 13 amino acids. Trimming cost V 5 bases and J 7 bases, with 12 bases left between them. CDR1 and CDR2 from the germline V gene are ENHRY and SYGVKD. The genes are TRBV10-3 and TRBJ1-5; a weak D match, TRBD1 (5 bases). The TCR originated in a woman in her 70s with pancreatic cancer. The sample was peripheral blood, taken from a patient treated with proton-based radiotherapy. The CDR3 sequence: CAISNQGNQPQHF. The DNA of the CDR3 is TGTGCCATCAGTAACCAGGGAAACCAGCCCCAGCATTTT.